This TCR beta chain was observed in a study of cytomegalovirus exposure and HLA in healthy donors. Findings and caveats of the study: The classifier was said to identify cytomegalovirus status with high specificity and sensitivity.

Looked up from germline, CDR1 is MDHEN and CDR2 is SYDVKM. Trimming stripped 3 bases from V and 1 base from J, with 13 bases between. This CDR3 has 15 residues. This clone was seen once. The antigen remains unidentified. The method was immunoSEQ multiplex PCR; TCRdb's version includes in-frame clones alone and lacks a portion of them. Of 150,000 to 200,000 clones listed, around 92% are singletons. The clonotype was recovered from a woman aged 18-29 years in good health and CMV-seropositive. Input material: PBMCs. This chain connects TRBV28 to TRBJ2-7; the D gene is possibly TRBD2 (5 bases). CDR3: CASSFPTEASYEQYF. CDR3 DNA: TGTGCCAGCAGTTTTCCCACGGAGGCTTCCTACGAGCAGTACTTC.